This passage covers 18 T cell receptor beta chains from one sample sequenced in a study of T cell changes during pregnancy in multiple sclerosis. Some clones are missing from TCRdb's copy, which holds only in-frame ones; the method was immunoSEQ multiplex PCR. The table includes 35,000 to 45,000 clones, 80% to 95% detected once. The input for sequencing was CD8+ T cells from peripheral blood mononuclear cells, taken in the first trimester of pregnancy. These receptors were taken from a female donor with multiple sclerosis, enrolled in a pregnancy study.

The J gene is TRBJ2-3, the V gene TRBV7-3; TRBD2 agrees at 10 bases. Germline V gene lookup returns CDR1 SGHTA and CDR2 FQGTGA. The V segment lost 5 bases and the J segment 4 bases; nucleotides outside the gene matches: 12. This CDR3 spans 17 amino acids. CDR3 DNA sequence: TGTGCCAGCAGCCTCGCCTCGGGACTAGCGTACCCAGATACGCAGTATTTT. Protein product: CASSLASGLAYPDTQYF. Variable domain in full (rest from reference TRBV7-3 and TRBJ2-3): GAGVSQTPSNKVTEKGKYVELRCDPISGHTALYWYRQSLGQGPEFLIYFQGTGAADDSGLPNDRFFAVRPEGSVSTLKIQRTERGDSAVYLCASSLASGLAYPDTQYFGPGTRLTVL.

The chain joins TRBV9 to TRBJ2-4; D remains unclear. CDR3 length equals 13 residues. The ends were cut back, 4 bases at V and 5 bases at J, with 10 bases in the middle. Germline V gives CDR1 SGDLS, CDR2 YYNGEE. The CDR3 DNA sequence: TGTGCCAGCAGCAACACACAAGAAAACATTCAGTACTTC. It encodes CASSNTQENIQYF.

The V call is TRBV10-1, the J call TRBJ1-1, with D perhaps TRBD1 (5 bases). This CDR3 comprises 13 residues. Per germline, CDR1 WNHNN and CDR2 SYGVQD (reference sequence). The V gene lost 4 bases and the J gene lost 2 bases, with 8 bases spanning the gap. CDR3 region: CASSGTLNTEAFF. In nucleotides, the CDR3 is TGCGCCAGCAGTGGGACACTCAACACTGAAGCTTTCTTT.

This clone was detected once. The chain employs TRBV7-9 and TRBJ2-1; 7 bases align to TRBD2. Germline V gene sequence: CDR1 SEHNR, CDR2 FQNEAQ (reference sequence). This CDR3 is 16 amino acids long. V trimming: 3 bases; J trimming: 7 bases; junction bases outside the gene matches: 12. The CDR3 protein is CASSFPPAGEGNEQFF. Here the CDR3 DNA reads TGTGCCAGCAGCTTCCCCCCCGCGGGGGAAGGGAATGAGCAGTTCTTC.

This rearrangement joins TRBV6-5 to TRBJ2-7; 10 bases map to TRBD1. Germline-derived CDR1 and CDR2 are MNHEY and SVGAGI. Trimming removed 1 base from V and 5 bases from J; junction bases left unmatched: 2. CDR3 size: 14 residues. The CDR3 nucleotides read TGTGCCAGCAGTTACTTCGGGACAGGGGACGAGCAGTACTTC. Protein sequence: CASSYFGTGDEQYF.

This rearrangement joins TRBV2 to TRBJ1-2; D may be TRBD1 (5 bases). This CDR3 contains 13 residues. Germline values: CDR1 SNHLY, CDR2 FYNNEI. Trimming removed 2 bases from V and 8 bases from J, with 12 bases in between. The CDR3 sequence is CASSEWGGRGYTF. Written as DNA, the CDR3 is TGTGCCAGCAGTGAATGGGGGGGTCGCGGCTACACCTTC.

The rearrangement joins TRBV6-1 to TRBJ2-5, with a possible D match to TRBD1 (6 bases). The J call may be in error: the DNA end matches TRBJ2-7 better. The germline V gene encodes CDR1 MNHNS and CDR2 SASEGT. This CDR3 region has 15 residues. CDR3 loop: CASSVRGLASYEQYF. CDR3 nucleotide sequence: TGTGCCAGCAGTGTCAGGGGCCTGGCCAGCTACGAGCAGTACTTC.

This clone was seen just once. This sequence joins TRBV4-2 and TRBJ1-5; tentative D call: TRBD1 (6 bases). CDR1 is LGHNA, CDR2 YNFKEQ, per germline. The V gene lost 0 bases and the J gene lost 2 bases, with 8 bases spanning the gap. The CDR3 spans 15 residues. CDR3 sequence: CASSQDEGGNQPQHF. DNA for the CDR3: TGTGCCAGCAGCCAAGATGAGGGGGGCAATCAGCCCCAGCATTTT.

This clone has a single count. The genes are TRBV9 and TRBJ1-2, with 7 positions matching TRBD1. With V trimmed by 0 bases and J by 3 bases, 2 bases remained unmatched. The CDR3 runs to 14 residues. Germline V gives CDR1 SGDLS, CDR2 YYNGEE. The CDR3: CASSVGQGHYGYTF. In DNA form, the CDR3 reads TGTGCCAGCAGCGTAGGACAGGGACACTATGGCTACACCTTC.

This clone was seen just once. The chain has TRBV6-1 and TRBJ2-3, with TRBD1 as a possible D gene (5 bases). The V gene's germline CDR1 is MNHNS and CDR2 SASEGT. The CDR3 totals 15 residues. V was pared by 3 bases and J by 2 bases, with 12 bases between. The CDR3 sequence is CASSDQGRATDTQYF. The CDR3 nucleotides are TGTGCCAGCAGTGATCAGGGTCGGGCCACAGATACGCAGTATTTT.

This chain connects TRBV4-1 to TRBJ2-2, with 11 nucleotides matching TRBD2. V lost 4 bases, J lost 1 base, and 8 bases stayed unmatched. Germline V lookup: CDR1 MGHRA, CDR2 YSYEKL. This CDR3 is built from 18 residues. The CDR3 DNA reads TGCGCCAGCAGCCCCAGCGCTAGCGGGGGGATGAACACCGGGGAGCTGTTTTTT. Its translation is CASSPSASGGMNTGELFF.

The V and J genes are TRBV6-6 and TRBJ2-3; D not resolved. CDR1 MNHNY and CDR2 SVGAGI come from the germline V gene (reference sequence). Trimming took 8 bases from V and 4 from J, leaving 16 bases between them. The CDR3 loop spans 14 amino acids. CDR3 residues: CASLTTENADTQYF. Here the CDR3 DNA reads TGTGCCAGCCTCACTACCGAGAACGCAGATACGCAGTATTTT.

The V gene is TRBV9, the J gene TRBJ2-1, with D perhaps matching TRBD2 (6 bases). Deletions cut 3 bases from V and 0 bases from J, with 13 bases between. Germline V CDR1 and CDR2: SGDLS, YYNGEE. The CDR3 has 16 residues. DNA of the CDR3: TGTGCCAGCAGCGGTACCCGGGAGAGCTCCTACAATGAGCAGTTCTTC. This sequence encodes CASSGTRESSYNEQFF.

This chain uses TRBV15 with TRBJ1-1; D is unresolved. The CDR3 runs to 14 residues. Germline CDR1 is LNHNV and CDR2 is YYDKDF (reference sequence). V shed 3 bases and J shed 11 bases, with 19 bases lying between them. As DNA, the CDR3 is TGTGCCACCAGCAGCCACGTCCTAGGCCGGTCGGCTTTCTTT. Amino acids: CATSSHVLGRSAFF.

The chain combines TRBV13 with TRBJ1-6; TRBD1 matches at 12 bases. CDR1 and CDR2 from the germline V gene are PRHDT and FYEKMQ (reference sequence). V gave up 5 bases and J gave up 10 bases; unmatched junction bases: 3. The CDR3 covers 14 residues. The CDR3 loop reads CASSLGTGGSPLHF. CDR3 bases: TGTGCCAGCAGCCTCGGGACAGGGGGCTCACCCCTCCACTTT.

This clone was found once. The chain carries TRBV4-1 and TRBJ1-5; D might be TRBD1 (5 bases). Per germline, CDR1 MGHRA and CDR2 YSYEKL. The CDR3 spans 14 residues. The ends were cut back, 3 bases at V and 2 bases at J, with 8 bases in the middle. The CDR3 reads CASSQGRGNQPQHF. The DNA of the CDR3 is TGCGCCAGCAGCCAGGGGCGAGGCAATCAGCCCCAGCATTTT.

CDR3 nucleotides: TGTGCCAGCAGCGAGGGACTAGCGGGGGACACCTACGAGCAGTACTTC. Translated, it gives CASSEGLAGDTYEQYF. The chain has TRBV9 and TRBJ2-7; TRBD2 matches 14 bases. The CDR3 sequence is 16 residues long. Losses at the gene ends were 3 bases for V and 2 bases for J; bases not matched to a gene: 4. Germline loops: CDR1 SGDLS, CDR2 YYNGEE. Full variable domain (outside the CDR3, taken from reference TRBV9 and TRBJ2-7): DSGVTQTPKHLITATGQRVTLRCSPRSGDLSVYWYQQSLDQGLQFLIQYYNGEERAKGNILERFSAQQFPDLHSELNLSSLELGDSALYFCASSEGLAGDTYEQYFGPGTRLTVT.

The chain joins TRBV5-8 to TRBJ2-7, with D maybe TRBD2 (5 bases). The CDR3 runs to 11 residues. Trimming took 6 bases from V and 2 from J, leaving 6 bases between them. Germline V gene sequence: CDR1 SGHTS, CDR2 YDEGEE. CDR3 region: CASIGTYEQYF. The CDR3 DNA reads as TGTGCCAGCATCGGGACCTACGAGCAGTACTTC.